This T cell receptor (beta chain) was captured in a study of T cell responses to AZD1222 COVID-19 vaccine. The protocol was immunoSEQ multiplex PCR, while the TCRdb copy is restricted to in-frame clones and leaves out a portion. Counted here are 110,000 to 150,000 clones, 92% occurring once; the ten biggest clones make up under 4.5%. The CDR3 has 19 residues. Germline CDR1 is SGHAT and CDR2 is FQNNGV. The junction had 12 bases not matched to a gene; V was cut back by 1 base and J by 0 bases. Notes on the study in general: White British ancestry dominated among donors, who included more females, and clonal diversity was possibly underestimated. Recipients of AZD1222 seropositive at baseline numbered only 6 or 7. Close to half of spike-specific TCRs reportedly recognize unmutated variant regions.

Of note for this clone: The antigen remains undetermined.

The origin of this receptor is an adult in good health. The chain is built from TRBV11-2 and TRBJ1-3; 7 bases map to TRBD1. The sequencing used peripheral blood, collected on day 0 of AZD1222 vaccination. This chain's CDR3 is CASSLGQGSPSSSGNTIYF. The CDR3 DNA follows: TGTGCCAGCAGCTTAGGACAGGGAAGTCCCTCCAGCTCTGGAAACACCATATATTTT.